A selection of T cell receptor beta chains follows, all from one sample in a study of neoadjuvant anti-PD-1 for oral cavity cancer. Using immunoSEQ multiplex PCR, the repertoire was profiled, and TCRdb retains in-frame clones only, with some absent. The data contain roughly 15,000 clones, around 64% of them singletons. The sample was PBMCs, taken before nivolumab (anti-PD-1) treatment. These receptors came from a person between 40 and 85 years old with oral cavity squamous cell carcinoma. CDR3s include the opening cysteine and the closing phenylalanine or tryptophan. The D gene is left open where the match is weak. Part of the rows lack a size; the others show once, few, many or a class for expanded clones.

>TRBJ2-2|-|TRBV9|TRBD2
TGTGCCAGCAGCCTCCAGGGAGGGTACGGTACCGGGGAGCTGTTTTTT
CASSLQGGYGTGELFF
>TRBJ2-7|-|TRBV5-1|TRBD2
TGCGCCAGCAGCTTGGGAGCGGGAGACGAGCAGTACTTC
CASSLGAGDEQYF
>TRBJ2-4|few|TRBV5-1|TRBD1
TGCGCCAGCAGCTTTTTCGCAGGACAGGGGGACATTCAGTACTTC
CASSFFAGQGDIQYF
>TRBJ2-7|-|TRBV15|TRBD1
TGTGCCACCAGCAGAGAAGGGACAGGGGGGCCCTACGAGCAGTACTTC
CATSREGTGGPYEQYF
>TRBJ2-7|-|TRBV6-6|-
TGTGCCAGCAGCCAGGACCAAACCTACGAGCAGTACTTC
CASSQDQTYEQYF
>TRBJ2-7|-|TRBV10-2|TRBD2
TGCGCCAGCTACGGGACTAGCGGGAGTCGGGAGGAGCAGTACTTC
CASYGTSGSREEQYF
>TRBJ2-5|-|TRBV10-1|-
TGCGCCAGCAGTGCGGGATACCAAGAGACCCAGTACTTC
CASSAGYQETQYF
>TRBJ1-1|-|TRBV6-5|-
TGTGCCAGCAACGGTGGTGGGGCTGAAGCTTTCTTT
CASNGGGAEAFF
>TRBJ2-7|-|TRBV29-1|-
TGCAGCTATGCAGGTTCCTCCTACGAGCAGTACTTC
CSYAGSSYEQYF
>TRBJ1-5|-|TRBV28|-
TGTGCCAGCAGCAACTACAGGGACCAGCCCCAGCATTTT
CASSNYRDQPQHF
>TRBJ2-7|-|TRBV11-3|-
TGTGCCAGCAGCCGAGATAGGGGGACCTACGAGCAGTACTTC
CASSRDRGTYEQYF
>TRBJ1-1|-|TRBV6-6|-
TGTGCCAGCAGTTACTCACGCAGGGCGAACACTGAAGCTTTCTTT
CASSYSRRANTEAFF
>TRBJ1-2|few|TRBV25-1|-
TGTGCCAGCAGTGAAAGGGATCCTAACTATGGCTACACCTTC
CASSERDPNYGYTF
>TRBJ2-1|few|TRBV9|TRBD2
TGTGCCAGCAGCGTCGGTCGAGCAGAGCGTCTAGCGGTTTTGGATGAGCAGTTCTTC
CASSVGRAERLAVLDEQFF
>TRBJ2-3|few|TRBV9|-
TGTGCCAGCAGCGTTTTGTCCACAGATACGCAGTATTTT
CASSVLSTDTQYF
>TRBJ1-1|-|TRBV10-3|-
TGTGCCATCAGTGAGGGGAACACTGAAGCTTTCTTT
CAISEGNTEAFF
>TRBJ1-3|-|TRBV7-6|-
TGTGCCAGCAGCCTCTCAGGGGTTACCTCTGGAAACACCATATATTTT
CASSLSGVTSGNTIYF
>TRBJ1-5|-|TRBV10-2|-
TGCGCCAGCAGTCCCGGGCCGTATAGCAATCAGCCCCAGCATTTT
CASSPGPYSNQPQHF
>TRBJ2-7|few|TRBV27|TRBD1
TGTGCCAGCAGTTGGGACAGGTCCTACGAGCAGTACTTC
CASSWDRSYEQYF
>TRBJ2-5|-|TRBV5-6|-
TGTGCCAGCAGCCGCAGGGGTTTGGAGACCCAGTACTTC
CASSRRGLETQYF
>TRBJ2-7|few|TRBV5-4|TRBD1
TGTGCCAGCAGTAGGGGGACCGGGACAGGCGGATACGAGCAGTACTTC
CASSRGTGTGGYEQYF
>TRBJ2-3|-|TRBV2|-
TGTGCCAGCAGTGGCAGTCTCCACACAGATACGCAGTATTTT
CASSGSLHTDTQYF
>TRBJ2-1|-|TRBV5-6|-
TGTGCCAGCGGCACATACAATGAGCAGTTCTTC
CASGTYNEQFF
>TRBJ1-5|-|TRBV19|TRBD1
TGTGCCAGTAGTCAAGGGACAGGGGAGGTACAGCCCCAGCATTTT
CASSQGTGEVQPQHF
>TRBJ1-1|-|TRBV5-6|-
TGTGCCAGCAGCTGGGGGGACACTGAAGCTTTCTTT
CASSWGDTEAFF
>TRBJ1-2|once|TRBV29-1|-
TGCAGTCTTCTTGACAGGAACTATGGCTACACCTTC
CSLLDRNYGYTF
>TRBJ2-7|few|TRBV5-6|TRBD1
TGTGCCAGCAGCTTGAAGGGGACAGGGGGTCGGCTAGGCGAGCAGTACTTC
CASSLKGTGGRLGEQYF
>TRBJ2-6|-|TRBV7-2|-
TGTGCCAGCAGCCAAGACTGGGGCCCATCTGGGGCCAACGTCCTGACTTTC
CASSQDWGPSGANVLTF
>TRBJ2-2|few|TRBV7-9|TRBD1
TGTGCCAGCAGCTTAGGACAGGGTGACACCGGGGAGCTGTTTTTT
CASSLGQGDTGELFF
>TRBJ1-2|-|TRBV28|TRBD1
TGTGCCAGCAACAAGGGGGCAAATGGCTACACCTTC
CASNKGANGYTF
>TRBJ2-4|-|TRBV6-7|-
TGTGCCAGCAGTTACTCCGGGGTAATACTAGCCAAAAACATTCAGTACTTC
CASSYSGVILAKNIQYF
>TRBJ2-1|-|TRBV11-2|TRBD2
TGTGCCAGCAGCGGTGGGACTAGGCCAGGGGATGAGCAGTTCTTC
CASSGGTRPGDEQFF
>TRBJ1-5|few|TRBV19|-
TGTGCCAGTAGTAGCTTCGGGGGCAATCAGCCCCAGCATTTT
CASSSFGGNQPQHF
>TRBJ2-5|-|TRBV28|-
TGTGCCAGCAGTTCCTTCTCCGGGTCCCAAGAGACCCAGTACTTC
CASSSFSGSQETQYF
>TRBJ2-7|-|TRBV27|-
TGTGCCAGCAGTAGGAGACAGGCCCCCTACGAGCAGTACTTC
CASSRRQAPYEQYF
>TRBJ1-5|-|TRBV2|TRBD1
TGTGCCAGCAGGCCGGGGACAGGGCACCAGCCCCAGCATTTT
CASRPGTGHQPQHF
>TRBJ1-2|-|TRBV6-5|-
TGTGCCAGCAGTTACCAGCGAAGGGGTGGCGGCTACACCTTC
CASSYQRRGGGYTF
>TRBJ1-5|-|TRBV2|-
TGTGCCAGCCAGGGGAGCAATCAGCCCCAGCATTTT
CASQGSNQPQHF
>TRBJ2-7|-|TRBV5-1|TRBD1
TGCGCCAGCAGCAAATCCGGGACAGTGGGCAACGAGCAGTACTTC
CASSKSGTVGNEQYF
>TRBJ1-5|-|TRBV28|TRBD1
TGTGCCAGCCTGGGACAGGGACGGAATCAGCCCCAGCATTTT
CASLGQGRNQPQHF
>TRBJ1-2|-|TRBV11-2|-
TGTGCCAGCAGCCCCCTTCCGGACAGAGATGGCTACACCTTC
CASSPLPDRDGYTF
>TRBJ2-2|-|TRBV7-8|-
TGTGCCAGCAGCCCAAACAGGGGGGGGAGCACCGGGGAGCTGTTTTTT
CASSPNRGGSTGELFF
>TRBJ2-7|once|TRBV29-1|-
TGCAGCGTTGAAGATCCCTGGAACTACGAGCAGTACTTC
CSVEDPWNYEQYF
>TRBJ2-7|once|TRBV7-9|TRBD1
TGTGCCAGCAGCTTAGCCGGACAGGGTTCCTACGAGCAGTACTTC
CASSLAGQGSYEQYF
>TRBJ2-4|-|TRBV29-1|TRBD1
TGCAGCGTTGACGCCGGGACAGGGACTAACATTCAGTACTTC
CSVDAGTGTNIQYF
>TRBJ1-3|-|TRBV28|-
TGTGCCAGCGGTTTATCGGCAGCCGGCTCTGGAAACACCATATATTTT
CASGLSAAGSGNTIYF
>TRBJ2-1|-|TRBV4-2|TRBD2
TGTGCCAGCAGCCAGGGGGGGGGAGCGGGAGAGCCCAATGAGCAGTTCTTC
CASSQGGGAGEPNEQFF
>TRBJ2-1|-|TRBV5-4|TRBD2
TGTGCCAGCACTCAGCGGGGGCTCCTGGATGAGCAGTTCTTC
CASTQRGLLDEQFF
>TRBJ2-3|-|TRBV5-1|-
TGCGCCAGCAGCTCAGGGATAGCGGCTAGCACAGATACGCAGTATTTT
CASSSGIAASTDTQYF